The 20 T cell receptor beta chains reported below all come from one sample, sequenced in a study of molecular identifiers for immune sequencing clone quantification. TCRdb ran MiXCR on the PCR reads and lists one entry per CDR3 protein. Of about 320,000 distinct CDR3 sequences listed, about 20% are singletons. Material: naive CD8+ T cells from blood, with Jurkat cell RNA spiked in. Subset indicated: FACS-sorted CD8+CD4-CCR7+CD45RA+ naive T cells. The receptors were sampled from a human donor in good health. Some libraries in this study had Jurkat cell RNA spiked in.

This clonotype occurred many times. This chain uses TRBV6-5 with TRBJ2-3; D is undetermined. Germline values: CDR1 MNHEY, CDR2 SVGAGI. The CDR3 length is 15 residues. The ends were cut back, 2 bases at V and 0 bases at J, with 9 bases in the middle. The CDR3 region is CASSYDDGSTDTQYF. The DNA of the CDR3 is TGTGCCAGCAGTTACGATGACGGAAGCACAGATACGCAGTATTTT.

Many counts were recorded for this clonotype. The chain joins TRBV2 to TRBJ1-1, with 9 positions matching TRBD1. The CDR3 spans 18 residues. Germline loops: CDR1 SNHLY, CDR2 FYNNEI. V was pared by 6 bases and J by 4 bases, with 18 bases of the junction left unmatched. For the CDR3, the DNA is TGTGCCAGCAGCGAATACCGGGACAGGGACTCCCTGGGCACTGAAGCTTTCTTT. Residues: CASSEYRDRDSLGTEAFF.

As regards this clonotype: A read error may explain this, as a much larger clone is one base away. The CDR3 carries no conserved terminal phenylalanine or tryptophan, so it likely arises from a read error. CDR3 nucleotide sequence: TGTGCCAGCAGCCTACAGGGACAGGGGATCTGGGAAGCTTTCTCT. It specifies CASSLQGQGIWEAFS. The chain recombines TRBV5-5 with TRBJ1-1, with 10 nucleotides matching TRBD1. CDR1 SGHKS and CDR2 YYEKEE come from the germline V gene (reference sequence). Losses at the gene ends were 4 bases for V and 8 bases for J; bases not matched to a gene: 11. The CDR3 length is 15 residues.

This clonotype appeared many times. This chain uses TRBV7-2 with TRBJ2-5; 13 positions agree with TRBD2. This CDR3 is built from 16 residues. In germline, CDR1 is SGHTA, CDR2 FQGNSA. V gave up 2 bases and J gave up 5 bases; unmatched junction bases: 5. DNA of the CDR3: TGTGCCAGCAGCTTACTACTAGCGGGAGGGCCGGAGACCCAGTACTTC. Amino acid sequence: CASSLLLAGGPETQYF.

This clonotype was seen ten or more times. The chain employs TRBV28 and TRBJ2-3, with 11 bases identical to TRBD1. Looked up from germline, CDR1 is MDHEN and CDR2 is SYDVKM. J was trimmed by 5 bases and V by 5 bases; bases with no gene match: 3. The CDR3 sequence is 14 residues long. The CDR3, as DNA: TGTGCCAGCAGTGCCGGGACAGGGGGAGATACGCAGTATTTT. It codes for CASSAGTGGDTQYF.

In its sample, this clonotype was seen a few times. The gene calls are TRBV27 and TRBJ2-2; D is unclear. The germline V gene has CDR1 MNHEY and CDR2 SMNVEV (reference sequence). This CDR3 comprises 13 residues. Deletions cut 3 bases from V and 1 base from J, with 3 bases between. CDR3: CASSFENTGELFF. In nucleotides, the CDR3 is TGTGCCAGCAGTTTCGAGAACACCGGGGAGCTGTTTTTT.

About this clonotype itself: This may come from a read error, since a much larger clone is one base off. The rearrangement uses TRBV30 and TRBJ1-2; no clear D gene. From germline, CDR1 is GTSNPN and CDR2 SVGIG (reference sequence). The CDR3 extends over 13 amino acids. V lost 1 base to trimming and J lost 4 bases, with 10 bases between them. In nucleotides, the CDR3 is TGTGCCTGGAGTGATGGGTTCGGCTATGGCTACACCTTC. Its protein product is CAWSDGFGYGYTF.

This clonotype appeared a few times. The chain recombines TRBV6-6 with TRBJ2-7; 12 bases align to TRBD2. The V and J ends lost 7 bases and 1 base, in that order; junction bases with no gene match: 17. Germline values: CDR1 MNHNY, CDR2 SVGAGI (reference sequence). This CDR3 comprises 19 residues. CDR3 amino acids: CASTITLTSGSYRSYEQYF. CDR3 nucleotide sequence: TGTGCCAGCACTATTACTTTGACTAGCGGGAGTTATAGATCCTACGAGCAGTACTTC.

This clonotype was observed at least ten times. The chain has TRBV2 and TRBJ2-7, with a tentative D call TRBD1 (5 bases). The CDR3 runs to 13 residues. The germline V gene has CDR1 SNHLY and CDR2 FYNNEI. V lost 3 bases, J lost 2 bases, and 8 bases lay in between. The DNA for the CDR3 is TGTGCCAGCAGTGACAGGGTTACCTACGAGCAGTACTTC. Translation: CASSDRVTYEQYF.

DNA of the CDR3: TGTGCCAGCAGCCCGATAGCGGGAGCCGCAGATACGCAGTATTTT. It specifies CASSPIAGAADTQYF. The V and J genes are TRBV11-2 and TRBJ2-3; TRBD2 matches at 9 bases. The length of the CDR3 is 15 residues. Germline V lookup: CDR1 SGHAT, CDR2 FQNNGV. V lost 5 bases, J lost 4 bases, and 7 bases stayed unmatched.

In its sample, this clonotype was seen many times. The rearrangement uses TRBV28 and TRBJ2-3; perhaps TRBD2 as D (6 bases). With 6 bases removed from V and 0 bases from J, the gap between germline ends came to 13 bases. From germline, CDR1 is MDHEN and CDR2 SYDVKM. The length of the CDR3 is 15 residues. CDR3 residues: CASSPLARSTDTQYF. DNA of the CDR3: TGTGCCAGCAGCCCTCTAGCGCGGAGCACAGATACGCAGTATTTT.

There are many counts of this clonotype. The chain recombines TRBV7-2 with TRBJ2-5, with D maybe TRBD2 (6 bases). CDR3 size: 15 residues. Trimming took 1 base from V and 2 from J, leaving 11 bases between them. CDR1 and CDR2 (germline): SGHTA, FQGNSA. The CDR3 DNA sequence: TGTGCCAGCAGCTTAGTTACGGGAGTACAAGAGACCCAGTACTTC. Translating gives CASSLVTGVQETQYF.

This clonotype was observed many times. CDR3 bases: TGTGCCAGCAGCCAACGGGACAGGATCTCCTACGAGCAGTACTTC. The encoded protein is CASSQRDRISYEQYF. The chain recombines TRBV14 with TRBJ2-7, with 8 bases identical to TRBD1. The V gene's germline CDR1 is SGHDN and CDR2 FVKESK. The V segment lost 2 bases and the J segment 0 bases; nucleotides outside the gene matches: 3. The CDR3 runs 15 residues.

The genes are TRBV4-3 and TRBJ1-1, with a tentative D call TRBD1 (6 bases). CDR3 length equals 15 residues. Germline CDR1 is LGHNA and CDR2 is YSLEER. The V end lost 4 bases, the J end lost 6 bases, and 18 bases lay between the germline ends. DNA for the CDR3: TGCGCCAGCAGCCTCGACAGGACCGGAATGGCTGAAGCTTTCTTT. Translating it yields CASSLDRTGMAEAFF.

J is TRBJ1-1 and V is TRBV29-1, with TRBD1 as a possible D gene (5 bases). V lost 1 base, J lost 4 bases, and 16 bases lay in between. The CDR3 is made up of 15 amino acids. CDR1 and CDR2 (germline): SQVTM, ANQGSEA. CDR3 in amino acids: CSVEAMGGLSTEAFF. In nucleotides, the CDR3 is TGCAGCGTTGAAGCGATGGGGGGTTTGAGCACTGAAGCTTTCTTT. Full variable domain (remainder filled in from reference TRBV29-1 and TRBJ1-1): SAVISQKPSRDICQRGTSLTIQCQVDSQVTMMFWYRQQPGQSLTLIATANQGSEATYESGFVIDKFPISRPNLTFSTLTVSNMSPEDSSIYLCSVEAMGGLSTEAFFGQGTRLTVV.

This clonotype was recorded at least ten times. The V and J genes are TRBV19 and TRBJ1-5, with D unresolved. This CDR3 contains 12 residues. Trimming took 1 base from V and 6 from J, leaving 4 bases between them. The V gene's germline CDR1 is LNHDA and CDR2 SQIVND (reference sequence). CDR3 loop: CASSIGAQPQHF. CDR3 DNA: TGTGCCAGTAGTATAGGGGCTCAGCCCCAGCATTTT.

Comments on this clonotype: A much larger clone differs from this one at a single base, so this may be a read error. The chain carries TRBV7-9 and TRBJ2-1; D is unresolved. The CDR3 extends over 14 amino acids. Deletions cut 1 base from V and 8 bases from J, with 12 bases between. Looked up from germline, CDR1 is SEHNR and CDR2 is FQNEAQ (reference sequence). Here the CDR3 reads CASSLGPLDDEQFF. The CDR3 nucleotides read TGTGCCAGCAGCTTAGGACCCCTTGACGATGAGCAGTTCTTC.

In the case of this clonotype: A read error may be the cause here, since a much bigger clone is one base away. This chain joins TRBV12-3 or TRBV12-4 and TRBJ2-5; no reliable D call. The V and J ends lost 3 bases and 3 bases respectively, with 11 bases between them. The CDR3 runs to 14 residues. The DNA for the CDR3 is TGTGCCAGCAGTTTTCACAATCAGAAAGAGACCCAGTACTTC. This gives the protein CASSFHNQKETQYF.

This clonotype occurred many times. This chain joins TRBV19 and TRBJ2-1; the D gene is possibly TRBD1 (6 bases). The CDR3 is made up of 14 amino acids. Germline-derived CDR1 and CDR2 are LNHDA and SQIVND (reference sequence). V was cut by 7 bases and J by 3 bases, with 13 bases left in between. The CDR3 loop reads CASNPGHLYNEQFF. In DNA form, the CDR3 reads TGTGCCAGTAATCCGGGACACCTCTACAATGAGCAGTTCTTC.

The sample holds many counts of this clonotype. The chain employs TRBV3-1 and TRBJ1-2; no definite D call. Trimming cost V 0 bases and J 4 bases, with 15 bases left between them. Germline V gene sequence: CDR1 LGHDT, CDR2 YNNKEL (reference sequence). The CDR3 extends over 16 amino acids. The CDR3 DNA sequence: TGTGCCAGCAGCCAAGATCGGTCAGCAGGAGTCTATGGCTACACCTTC. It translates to CASSQDRSAGVYGYTF.